Detailed here is one TCR beta chain. This entry belongs to a study of cytomegalovirus exposure and HLA in healthy donors. The CDR3 runs to 14 residues. Germline values: CDR1 MDHEN, CDR2 SYDVKM. V lost 1 base to trimming and J lost 9 bases; unmatched junction nucleotides: 5. 13 Jbeta primers and 60 Vbeta primers were used for the PCR. The protocol was immunoSEQ multiplex PCR, while the TCRdb copy is restricted to in-frame clones and leaves out a portion. Its table records about 35,000 clones. The TCR originated in a woman between 40 and 50 years old in good health and CMV-seropositive. The J gene is TRBJ2-1, the V gene TRBV28; 8 bases are shared with TRBD2. The sample was PBMCs. The CDR3 protein is CASSLSAGEVEQFF. The CDR3 DNA reads as TGTGCCAGCAGTTTATCAGCGGGAGAGGTTGAGCAGTTCTTC.